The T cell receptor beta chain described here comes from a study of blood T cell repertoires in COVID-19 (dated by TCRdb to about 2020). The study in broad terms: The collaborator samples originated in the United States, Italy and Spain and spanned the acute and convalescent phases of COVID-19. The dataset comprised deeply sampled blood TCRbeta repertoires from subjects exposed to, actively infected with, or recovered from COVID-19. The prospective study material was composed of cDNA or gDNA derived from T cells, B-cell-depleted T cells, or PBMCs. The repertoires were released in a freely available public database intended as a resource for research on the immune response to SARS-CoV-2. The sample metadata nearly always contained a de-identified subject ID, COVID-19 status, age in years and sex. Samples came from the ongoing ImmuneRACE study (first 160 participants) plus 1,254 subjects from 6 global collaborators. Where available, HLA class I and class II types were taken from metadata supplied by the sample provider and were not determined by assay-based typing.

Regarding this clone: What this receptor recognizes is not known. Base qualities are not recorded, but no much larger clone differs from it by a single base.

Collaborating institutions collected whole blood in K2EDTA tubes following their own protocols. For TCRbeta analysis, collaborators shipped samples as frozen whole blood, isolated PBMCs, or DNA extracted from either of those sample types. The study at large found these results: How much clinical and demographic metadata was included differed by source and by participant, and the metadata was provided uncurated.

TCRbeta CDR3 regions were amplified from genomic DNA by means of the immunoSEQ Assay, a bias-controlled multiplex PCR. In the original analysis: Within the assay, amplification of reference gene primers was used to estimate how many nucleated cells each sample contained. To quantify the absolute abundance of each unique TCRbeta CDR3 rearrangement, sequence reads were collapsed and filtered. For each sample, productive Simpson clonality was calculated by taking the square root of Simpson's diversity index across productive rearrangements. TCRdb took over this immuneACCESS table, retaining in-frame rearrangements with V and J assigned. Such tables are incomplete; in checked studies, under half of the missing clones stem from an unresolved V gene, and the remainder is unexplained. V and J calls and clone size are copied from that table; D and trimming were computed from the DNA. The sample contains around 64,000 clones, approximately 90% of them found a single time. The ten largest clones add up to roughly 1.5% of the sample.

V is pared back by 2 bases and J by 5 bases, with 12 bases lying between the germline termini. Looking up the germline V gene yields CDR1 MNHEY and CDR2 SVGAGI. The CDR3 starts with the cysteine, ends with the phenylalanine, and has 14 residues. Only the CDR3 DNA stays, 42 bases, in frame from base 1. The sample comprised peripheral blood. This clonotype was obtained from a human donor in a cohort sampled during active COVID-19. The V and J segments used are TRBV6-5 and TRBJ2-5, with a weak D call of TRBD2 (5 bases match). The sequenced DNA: TGTGCCAGCAGTTACCTTTCAAGGGAGGAGACCCAGTACTTC. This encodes CASSYLSREETQYF.